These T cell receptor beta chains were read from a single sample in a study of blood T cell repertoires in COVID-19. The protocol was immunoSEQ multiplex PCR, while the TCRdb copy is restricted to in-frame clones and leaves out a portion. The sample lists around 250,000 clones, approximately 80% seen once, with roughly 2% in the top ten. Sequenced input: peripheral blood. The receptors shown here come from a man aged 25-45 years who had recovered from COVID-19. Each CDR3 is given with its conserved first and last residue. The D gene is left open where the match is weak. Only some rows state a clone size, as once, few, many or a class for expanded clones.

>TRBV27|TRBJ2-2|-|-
TGTGCCAGCAGCTCGGGATATGCGGGGGAGCTGTTTTTT
CASSSGYAGELFF
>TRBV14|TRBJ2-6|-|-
TGTGCCAGCAGCCCGGACACAGGGTTCCCTGGGGCCAACGTCCTGACTTTC
CASSPDTGFPGANVLTF
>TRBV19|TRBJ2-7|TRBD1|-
TGTGCCAGTAGCCCCCCAGGGGGCGAGCAGTACTTC
CASSPPGGEQYF
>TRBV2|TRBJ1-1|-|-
TGTGCCAGCAGGTCATTGGACAGCGCTGAAGCTTTCTTT
CASRSLDSAEAFF
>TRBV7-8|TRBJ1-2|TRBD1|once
TGTGCCAGCAGCTTAGGGCGGACAGGGGGGTATGGCTACACCTTC
CASSLGRTGGYGYTF
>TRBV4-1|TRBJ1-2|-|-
TGCGCCAGCAGCCAAGACCCCAGGGTCCTCTATGGCTACACCTTC
CASSQDPRVLYGYTF
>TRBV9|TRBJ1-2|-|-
TGTGCCAGCAGCGCTACAGGCAACTATGGCTACACCTTC
CASSATGNYGYTF
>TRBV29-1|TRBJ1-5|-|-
TGCAGCGTTGCACAGAATAGCAATCAGCCCCAGCATTTT
CSVAQNSNQPQHF
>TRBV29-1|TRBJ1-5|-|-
TGCAGTGGGCGTCCGCCCCAGCATTTT
CSGRPPQHF
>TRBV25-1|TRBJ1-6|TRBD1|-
TGTGCCAGCAGTCTCCGGACAGGGATGGATTCACCCCTCCACTTT
CASSLRTGMDSPLHF